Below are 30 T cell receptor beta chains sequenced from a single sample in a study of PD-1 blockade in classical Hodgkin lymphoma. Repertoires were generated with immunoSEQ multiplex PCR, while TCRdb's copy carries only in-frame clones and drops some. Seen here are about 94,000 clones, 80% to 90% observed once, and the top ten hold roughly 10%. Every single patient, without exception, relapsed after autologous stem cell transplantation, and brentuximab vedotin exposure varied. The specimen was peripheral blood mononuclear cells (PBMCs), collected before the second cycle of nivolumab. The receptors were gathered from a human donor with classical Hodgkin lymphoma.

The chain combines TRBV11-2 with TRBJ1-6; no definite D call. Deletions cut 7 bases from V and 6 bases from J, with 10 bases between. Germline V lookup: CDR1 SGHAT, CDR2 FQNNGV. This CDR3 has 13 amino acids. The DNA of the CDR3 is TGTGCCAGCAATAATTACATTAATTCACCCCTCCACTTT. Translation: CASNNYINSPLHF.

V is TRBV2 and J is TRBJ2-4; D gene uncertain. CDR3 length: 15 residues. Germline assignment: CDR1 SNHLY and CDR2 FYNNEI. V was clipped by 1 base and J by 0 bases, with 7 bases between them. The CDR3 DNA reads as TGTGCCAGCAGTGAAGGGAGTCTAGCCAAAAACATTCAGTACTTC. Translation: CASSEGSLAKNIQYF.

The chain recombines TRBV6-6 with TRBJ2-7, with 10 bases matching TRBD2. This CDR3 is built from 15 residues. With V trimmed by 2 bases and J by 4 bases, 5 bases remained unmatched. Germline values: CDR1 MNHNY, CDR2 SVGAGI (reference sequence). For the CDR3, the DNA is TGTGCCAGCAGTTACCCCTTTAGCGGGAGGTACGAGCAGTACTTC. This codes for CASSYPFSGRYEQYF.

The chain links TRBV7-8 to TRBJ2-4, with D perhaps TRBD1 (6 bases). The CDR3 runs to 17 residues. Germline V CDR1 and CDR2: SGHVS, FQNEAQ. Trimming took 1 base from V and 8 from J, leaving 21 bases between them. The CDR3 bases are TGTGCCAGCAGCTTAGAGGACAGATTAGGCCGGGCGGACATTCAGTACTTC. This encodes CASSLEDRLGRADIQYF.

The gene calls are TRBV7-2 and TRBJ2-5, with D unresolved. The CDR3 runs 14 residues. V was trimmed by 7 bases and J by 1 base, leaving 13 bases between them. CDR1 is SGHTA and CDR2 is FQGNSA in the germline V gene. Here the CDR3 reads CASTRVWGQETQYF. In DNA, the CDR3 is TGTGCCAGCACCCGAGTTTGGGGCCAAGAGACCCAGTACTTC. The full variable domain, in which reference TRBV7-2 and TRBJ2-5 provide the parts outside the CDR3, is GAGVSQSPSNKVTEKGKDVELRCDPISGHTALYWYRQSLGQGLEFLIYFQGNSAPDKSGLPSDRFSAERTGGSVSTLTIQRTQQEDSAVYLCASTRVWGQETQYFGPGTRLLVL.

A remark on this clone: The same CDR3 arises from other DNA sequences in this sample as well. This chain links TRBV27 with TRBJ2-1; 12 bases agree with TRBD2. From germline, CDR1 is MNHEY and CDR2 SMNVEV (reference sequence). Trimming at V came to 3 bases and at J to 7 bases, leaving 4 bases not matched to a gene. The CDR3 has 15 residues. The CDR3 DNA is TGTGCCAGCAGTTTTAGGCTAGCGGGGGGGAATGAGCAGTTCTTC. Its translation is CASSFRLAGGNEQFF.

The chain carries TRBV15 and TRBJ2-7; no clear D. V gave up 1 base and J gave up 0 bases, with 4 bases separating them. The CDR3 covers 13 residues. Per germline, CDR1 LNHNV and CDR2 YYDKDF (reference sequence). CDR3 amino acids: CATSRVDSYEQYF. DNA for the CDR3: TGTGCCACCAGCAGAGTTGACTCCTACGAGCAGTACTTC.

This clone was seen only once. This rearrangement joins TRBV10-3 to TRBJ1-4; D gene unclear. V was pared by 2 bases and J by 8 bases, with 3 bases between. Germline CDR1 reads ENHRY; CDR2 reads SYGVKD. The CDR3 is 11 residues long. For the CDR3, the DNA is TGTGCCATCAGTGAGAGGGAAAAACTGTTTTTT. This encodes CAISEREKLFF.

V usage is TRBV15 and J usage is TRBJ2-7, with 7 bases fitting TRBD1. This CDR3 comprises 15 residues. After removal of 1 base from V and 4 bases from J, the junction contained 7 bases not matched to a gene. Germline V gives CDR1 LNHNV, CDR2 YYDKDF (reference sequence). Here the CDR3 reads CATSRVGTDSYEQYF. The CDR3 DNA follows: TGTGCCACCAGCAGAGTAGGGACAGACTCGTACGAGCAGTACTTC.

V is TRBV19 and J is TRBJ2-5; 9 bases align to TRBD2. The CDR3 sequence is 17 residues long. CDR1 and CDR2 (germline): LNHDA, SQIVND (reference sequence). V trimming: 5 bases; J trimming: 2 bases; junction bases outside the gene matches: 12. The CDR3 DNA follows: TGTGCCAGTAGTTTGATTAGCGGGAGACTTGGGCAAGAGACCCAGTACTTC. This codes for CASSLISGRLGQETQYF.

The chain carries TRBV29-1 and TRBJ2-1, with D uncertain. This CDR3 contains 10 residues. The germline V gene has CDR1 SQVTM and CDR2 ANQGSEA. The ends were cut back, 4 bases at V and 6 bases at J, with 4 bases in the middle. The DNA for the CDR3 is TGCAGCGTTGGACTCAATGAGCAGTTCTTC. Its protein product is CSVGLNEQFF.

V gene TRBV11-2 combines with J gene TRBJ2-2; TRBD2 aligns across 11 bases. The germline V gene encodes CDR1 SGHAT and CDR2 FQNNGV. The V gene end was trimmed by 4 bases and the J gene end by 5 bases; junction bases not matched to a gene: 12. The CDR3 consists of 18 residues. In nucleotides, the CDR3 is TGTGCCAGCAGCTCGATTGGGGGACTAGCGGCCAAGACCGGGGAGCTGTTTTTT. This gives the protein CASSSIGGLAAKTGELFF.

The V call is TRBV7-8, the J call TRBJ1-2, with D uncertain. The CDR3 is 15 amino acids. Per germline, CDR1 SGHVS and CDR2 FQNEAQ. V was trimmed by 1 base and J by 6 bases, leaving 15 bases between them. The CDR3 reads CASSLDGRQLNGYTF. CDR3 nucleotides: TGTGCCAGCAGCTTAGACGGACGGCAGCTAAATGGCTACACCTTC. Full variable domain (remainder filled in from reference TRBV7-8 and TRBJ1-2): GAGVSQSPRYKVAKRGQDVALRCDPISGHVSLFWYQQALGQGPEFLTYFQNEAQLDKSGLPSDRFFAERPEGSVSTLKIQRTQQEDSAVYLCASSLDGRQLNGYTFGSGTRLTVV.

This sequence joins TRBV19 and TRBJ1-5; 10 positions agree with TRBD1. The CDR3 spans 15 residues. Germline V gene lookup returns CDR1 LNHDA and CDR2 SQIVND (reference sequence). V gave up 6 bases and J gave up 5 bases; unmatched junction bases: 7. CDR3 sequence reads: CASRFRDRGHQPQHF. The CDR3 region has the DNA TGTGCCAGTAGATTCCGGGACAGGGGCCATCAGCCCCAGCATTTT. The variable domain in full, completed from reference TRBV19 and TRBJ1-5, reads DGGITQSPKYLFRKEGQNVTLSCEQNLNHDAMYWYRQDPGQGLRLIYYSQIVNDFQKGDIAEGYSVSREKKESFPLTVTSAQKNPTAFYLCASRFRDRGHQPQHFGDGTRLSIL.

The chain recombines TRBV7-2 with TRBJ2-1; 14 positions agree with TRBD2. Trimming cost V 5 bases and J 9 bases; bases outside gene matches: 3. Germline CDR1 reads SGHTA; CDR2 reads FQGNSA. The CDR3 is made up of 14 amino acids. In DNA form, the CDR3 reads TGTGCCAGCAGCCCGGGACTAGCGGGAGTTGAGCAGTTCTTC. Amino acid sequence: CASSPGLAGVEQFF.

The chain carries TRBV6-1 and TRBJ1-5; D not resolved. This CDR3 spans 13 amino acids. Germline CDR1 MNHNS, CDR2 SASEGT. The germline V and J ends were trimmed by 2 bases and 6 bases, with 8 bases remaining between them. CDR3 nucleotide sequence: TGTGCCAGCAGTGAATGGGTTTCTCAGCCCCAGCATTTT. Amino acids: CASSEWVSQPQHF.

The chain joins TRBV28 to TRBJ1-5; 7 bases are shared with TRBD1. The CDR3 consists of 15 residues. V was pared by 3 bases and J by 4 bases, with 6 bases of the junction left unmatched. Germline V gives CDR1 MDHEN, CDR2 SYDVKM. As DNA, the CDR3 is TGTGCCAGCAGTTTTCCCAGGGGGAGAAATCAGCCCCAGCATTTT. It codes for CASSFPRGRNQPQHF.

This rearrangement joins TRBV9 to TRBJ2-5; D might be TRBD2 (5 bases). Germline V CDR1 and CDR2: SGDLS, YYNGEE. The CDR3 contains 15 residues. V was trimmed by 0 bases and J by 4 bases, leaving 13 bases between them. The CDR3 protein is CASSVATGLGETQYF. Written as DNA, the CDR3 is TGTGCCAGCAGCGTAGCCACCGGACTGGGAGAGACCCAGTACTTC.

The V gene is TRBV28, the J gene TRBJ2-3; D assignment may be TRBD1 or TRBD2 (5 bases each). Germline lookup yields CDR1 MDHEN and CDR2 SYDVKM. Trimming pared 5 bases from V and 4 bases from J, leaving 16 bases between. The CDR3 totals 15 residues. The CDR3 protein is CASSPAREGSDTQYF. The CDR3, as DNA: TGTGCCAGCAGTCCTGCCCGTGAGGGGTCAGATACGCAGTATTTT.

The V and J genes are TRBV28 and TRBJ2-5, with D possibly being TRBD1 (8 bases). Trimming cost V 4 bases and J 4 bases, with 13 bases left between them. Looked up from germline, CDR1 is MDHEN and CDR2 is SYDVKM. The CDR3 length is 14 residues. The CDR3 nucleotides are TGTGCCAGCAGTTCGGACAGGGAGGGAGAGACCCAGTACTTC. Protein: CASSSDREGETQYF.

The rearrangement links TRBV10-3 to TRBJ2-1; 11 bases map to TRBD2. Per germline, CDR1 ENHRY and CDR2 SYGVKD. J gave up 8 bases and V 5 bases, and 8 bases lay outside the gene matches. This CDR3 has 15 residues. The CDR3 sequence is CAISLLAGVMHEQFF. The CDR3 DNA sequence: TGTGCCATCAGTTTACTAGCGGGAGTTATGCATGAGCAGTTCTTC.

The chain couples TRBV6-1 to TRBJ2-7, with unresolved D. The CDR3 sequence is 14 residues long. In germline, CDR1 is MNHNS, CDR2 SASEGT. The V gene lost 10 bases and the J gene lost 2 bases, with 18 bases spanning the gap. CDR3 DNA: TGTGCCACCCAATTAGGGCCACTCACCTACGAGCAGTACTTC. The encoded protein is CATQLGPLTYEQYF.

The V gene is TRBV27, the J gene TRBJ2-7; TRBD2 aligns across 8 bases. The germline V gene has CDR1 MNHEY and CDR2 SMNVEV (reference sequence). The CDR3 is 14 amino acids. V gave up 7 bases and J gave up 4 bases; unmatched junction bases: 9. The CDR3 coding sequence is TGTGCCAGCAAACGGGAGGGCCCGGGATACGAGCAGTACTTC. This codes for CASKREGPGYEQYF.

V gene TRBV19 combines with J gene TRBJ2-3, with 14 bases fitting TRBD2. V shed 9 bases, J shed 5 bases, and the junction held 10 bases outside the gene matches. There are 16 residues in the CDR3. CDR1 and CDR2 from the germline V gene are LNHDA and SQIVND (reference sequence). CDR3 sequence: CASGPGLAGVIDTQYF. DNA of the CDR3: TGTGCCAGCGGTCCGGGACTAGCGGGAGTAATAGATACGCAGTATTTT.

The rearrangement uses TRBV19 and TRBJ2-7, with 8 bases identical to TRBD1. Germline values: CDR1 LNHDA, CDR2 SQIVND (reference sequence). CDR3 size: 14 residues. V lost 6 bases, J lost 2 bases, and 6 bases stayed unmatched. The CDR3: CASRETGGPYEQYF. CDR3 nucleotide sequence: TGTGCCAGTAGGGAAACAGGGGGACCCTACGAGCAGTACTTC. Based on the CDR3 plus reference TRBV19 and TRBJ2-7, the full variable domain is DGGITQSPKYLFRKEGQNVTLSCEQNLNHDAMYWYRQDPGQGLRLIYYSQIVNDFQKGDIAEGYSVSREKKESFPLTVTSAQKNPTAFYLCASRETGGPYEQYFGPGTRLTVT.

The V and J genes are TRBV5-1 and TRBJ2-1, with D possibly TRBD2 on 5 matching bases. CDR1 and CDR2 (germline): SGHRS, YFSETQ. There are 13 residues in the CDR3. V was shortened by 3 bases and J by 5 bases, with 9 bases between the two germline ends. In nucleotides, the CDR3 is TGCGCCAGCAGCTCAGGAGGAGACAATGAGCAGTTCTTC. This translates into CASSSGGDNEQFF.

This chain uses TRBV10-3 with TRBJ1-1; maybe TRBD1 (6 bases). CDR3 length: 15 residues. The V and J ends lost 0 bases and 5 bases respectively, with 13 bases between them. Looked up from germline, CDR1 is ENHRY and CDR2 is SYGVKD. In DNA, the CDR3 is TGTGCCATCAGTGAGTCGAGTCCGGGGGCTACTGAAGCTTTCTTT. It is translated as CAISESSPGATEAFF.

CDR3 loop: CASSLTGGGTDTQYF. Here the CDR3 DNA reads TGTGCCAGCAGCTTGACGGGGGGCGGAACAGATACGCAGTATTTT. The chain joins TRBV5-4 to TRBJ2-3; D possibly corresponds to TRBD2 (7 bases). The CDR3 is made up of 15 amino acids. CDR1 SGHNT and CDR2 YYREEE come from the germline V gene (reference sequence). V was clipped by 1 base and J by 3 bases, with 12 bases between them.

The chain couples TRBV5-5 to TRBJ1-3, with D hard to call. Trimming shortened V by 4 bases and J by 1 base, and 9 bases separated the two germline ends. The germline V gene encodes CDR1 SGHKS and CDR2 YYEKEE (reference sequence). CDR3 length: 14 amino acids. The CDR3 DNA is TGTGCCAGCAGCCCAAGTTTTTCTGGAAACACCATATATTTT. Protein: CASSPSFSGNTIYF. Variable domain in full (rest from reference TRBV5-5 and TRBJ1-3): DAGVTQSPTHLIKTRGQQVTLRCSPISGHKSVSWYQQVLGQGPQFIFQYYEKEERGRGNFPDRFSARQFPNYSSELNVNALLLGDSALYLCASSPSFSGNTIYFGEGSWLTVV.

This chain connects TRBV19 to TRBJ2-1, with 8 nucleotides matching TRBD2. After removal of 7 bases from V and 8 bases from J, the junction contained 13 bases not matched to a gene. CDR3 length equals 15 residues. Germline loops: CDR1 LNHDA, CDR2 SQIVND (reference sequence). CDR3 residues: CASTTSGLASHEQFF. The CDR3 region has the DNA TGTGCCAGTACCACGTCAGGACTAGCCTCCCATGAGCAGTTCTTC.